The 28 T cell receptor beta chains reported below all come from one sample, sequenced in a study of lymphopenia after photon versus proton radiotherapy. The method was immunoSEQ multiplex PCR; TCRdb's version includes in-frame clones alone and lacks a portion of them. The data hold 55,000 to 75,000 clones, with just over 90% observed a single time. Sequencing used peripheral blood, obtained from a patient treated with photon-based radiotherapy. These receptors all come from a woman in her seventies with pancreatic cancer.

V usage is TRBV6-5 and J usage is TRBJ1-2, with TRBD1 as a possible D gene (5 bases). CDR3 length: 13 residues. From germline, CDR1 is MNHEY and CDR2 SVGAGI. With 11 bases removed from V and 7 bases from J, the gap between germline ends came to 20 bases. CDR3 nucleotides: TGTGCCCACAGGCCACCTACCCACGGTGGCTACACCTTC. Translated, it gives CAHRPPTHGGYTF.

This chain links TRBV11-2 with TRBJ2-3, with TRBD1 identical over 7 bases. Germline lookup yields CDR1 SGHAT and CDR2 FQNNGV. The V segment lost 3 bases and the J segment 0 bases; nucleotides outside the gene matches: 3. This CDR3 comprises 15 residues. CDR3 bases: TGTGCCAGCAGCTTCCGGGACAGAAGCACAGATACGCAGTATTTT. This translates into CASSFRDRSTDTQYF.

CDR3 amino acids: CASSQVQAVRDTQYF. The CDR3, as DNA: TGCGCCAGCAGCCAGGTACAGGCGGTTCGGGATACGCAGTATTTT. This chain uses TRBV5-1 with TRBJ2-3; D is possibly TRBD1 (5 bases). V was shortened by 4 bases and J by 6 bases, with 18 bases between the two germline ends. The CDR3 spans 15 residues. CDR1 is SGHRS, CDR2 YFSETQ, per germline.

The chain joins TRBV6-5 to TRBJ2-2; D uncertain. The germline CDR1 and CDR2 sequences are MNHEY and SVGAGI. Trimming took 0 bases from V and 5 from J, leaving 7 bases between them. This CDR3 contains 14 residues. CDR3 sequence: CASSYSGWTGELFF. CDR3 DNA: TGTGCCAGCAGTTACTCGGGATGGACCGGGGAGCTGTTTTTT.

V is TRBV2 and J is TRBJ2-3, with 10 bases lining up with TRBD2. The CDR3 extends over 16 amino acids. CDR1 is SNHLY and CDR2 is FYNNEI in the germline V gene. The CDR3 region has the DNA TGTGCTTTAGCAGGGGTAGCGGGAGGTCGCGCGGATACGCAGTATTTT. This codes for CALAGVAGGRADTQYF.

This clone appeared a single time. V gene TRBV10-3 combines with J gene TRBJ1-1; D remains ambiguous. Germline V lookup: CDR1 ENHRY, CDR2 SYGVKD. Trimming took off 4 bases at V and 3 bases at J, with 9 bases between the two ends. This CDR3 region has 13 residues. Here the CDR3 reads CAISGVGDTEAFF. CDR3 DNA sequence: TGTGCCATCAGTGGGGTAGGAGACACTGAAGCTTTCTTT.

CDR3 in amino acids: CASLLDSSINEQFF. The CDR3, as DNA: TGTGCCAGCTTGTTGGATTCATCGATCAATGAGCAGTTCTTC. The chain recombines TRBV6-1 with TRBJ2-1; D is uncertain. This CDR3 contains 14 residues. V was trimmed by 8 bases and J by 6 bases, leaving 17 bases between them. Germline loops: CDR1 MNHNS, CDR2 SASEGT.

J is TRBJ1-3 and V is TRBV19, with D perhaps TRBD1 (5 bases). The CDR3 consists of 16 residues. Germline-derived CDR1 and CDR2 are LNHDA and SQIVND (reference sequence). V lost 5 bases to trimming and J lost 3 bases, with 17 bases between them. Here the CDR3 reads CASSSGPRELGNTIYF. The CDR3, as DNA: TGTGCCAGTAGTTCCGGGCCCAGGGAACTTGGAAACACCATATATTTT.

The J gene is TRBJ1-2, the V gene TRBV6-5, with D possibly matching TRBD1 (5 bases). Germline values: CDR1 MNHEY, CDR2 SVGAGI. The germline V and J ends were trimmed by 0 bases and 3 bases, with 11 bases remaining between them. The length of the CDR3 is 15 residues. CDR3 amino acids: CASSYSGRRHYGYTF. CDR3 bases: TGTGCCAGCAGTTACTCGGGGCGCCGGCACTATGGCTACACCTTC.

The chain couples TRBV18 to TRBJ2-6; D may be TRBD2 (5 bases). CDR1 KGHSH and CDR2 LQKENI come from the germline V gene. The CDR3 runs 15 residues. Trimming took 2 bases from V and 0 from J, leaving 5 bases between them. CDR3 loop: CASSPAGSGANVLTF. The CDR3 nucleotides are TGTGCCAGCTCACCAGCGGGCTCTGGGGCCAACGTCCTGACTTTC.

In the case of this clone: An end of the junction differs from the germline gene, which may be a read error. CDR3 in amino acids: CASSAGGTDQYF. For the CDR3, the DNA is TGTGCTAGCAGCGCAGGCGGGACGGACCAGTACTTC. The chain has TRBV7-7 and TRBJ2-5; the D gene is possibly TRBD2 (6 bases). This CDR3 spans 12 amino acids. CDR1 and CDR2 (germline): SSHAT, FNYEAQ (reference sequence).

This sequence joins TRBV19 and TRBJ1-2, with 8 bases identical to TRBD1. The V gene's germline CDR1 is LNHDA and CDR2 SQIVND (reference sequence). The ends lost 4 bases at V and 2 bases at J; junction bases unmatched: 0. The CDR3 runs 13 residues. The CDR3: CASSRDRNYGYTF. The CDR3 nucleotides read TGTGCCAGTAGTAGGGACAGGAACTATGGCTACACCTTC.

This sequence joins TRBV7-2 and TRBJ2-7; 7 bases are shared with TRBD2. V lost 2 bases to trimming and J lost 3 bases; unmatched junction nucleotides: 10. In germline, CDR1 is SGHTA, CDR2 FQGNSA. This CDR3 is built from 16 residues. CDR3 DNA sequence: TGTGCCAGCAGCTTAAGGAGCGGGACGGGACTCTACGAGCAGTACTTC. The encoded protein is CASSLRSGTGLYEQYF.

The chain recombines TRBV2 with TRBJ2-3; maybe TRBD1 (6 bases). The CDR3 length is 14 residues. Germline lookup yields CDR1 SNHLY and CDR2 FYNNEI. The V gene lost 5 bases and the J gene lost 1 base, with 10 bases spanning the gap. CDR3 nucleotide sequence: TGTGCCAGCAGTCGACAGGCCGGCACAGATACGCAGTATTTT. The encoded protein is CASSRQAGTDTQYF.

The chain recombines TRBV30 with TRBJ1-2, with a tentative D call TRBD1 (5 bases). This CDR3 is built from 13 residues. Trimming removed 0 bases from V and 7 bases from J, with 12 bases in between. CDR1 is GTSNPN, CDR2 SVGIG, per germline (reference sequence). The CDR3 DNA sequence: TGTGCCTGGAGTGTGGGGCAGAGGACTGGCTACACCTTC. Translating gives CAWSVGQRTGYTF.

V is TRBV5-1 and J is TRBJ2-5, with 13 bases matching TRBD2. The CDR3 is 15 residues long. Germline V CDR1 and CDR2: SGHRS, YFSETQ. V trimming: 4 bases; J trimming: 10 bases; junction bases outside the gene matches: 10. The CDR3 loop reads CASSLGLAGVVSQYF. DNA for the CDR3: TGCGCCAGCAGCCTAGGACTAGCGGGAGTAGTGAGCCAGTACTTC.

V usage is TRBV6-5 and J usage is TRBJ2-7; D possibly corresponds to TRBD2 (6 bases). The V gene lost 7 bases and the J gene lost 3 bases, with 19 bases spanning the gap. CDR3 length: 15 residues. The V gene's germline CDR1 is MNHEY and CDR2 SVGAGI. CDR3 sequence: CASTKLSAGYYEQYF. The CDR3 DNA follows: TGTGCCAGCACCAAATTAAGTGCGGGGTACTACGAGCAGTACTTC.

This clone turned up a few times. The V call is TRBV19, the J call TRBJ2-3; 10 bases align to TRBD2. The CDR3 runs 16 residues. CDR1 and CDR2 from the germline V gene are LNHDA and SQIVND (reference sequence). Unmatched junction bases numbered 4, after V lost 3 bases and J lost 1 base. CDR3 in amino acids: CASSMGLAGGTDTQYF. As DNA, the CDR3 is TGTGCCAGTAGTATGGGCCTAGCGGGAGGCACAGATACGCAGTATTTT.

This chain links TRBV5-6 with TRBJ1-1; D gene ambiguous. V dropped 1 base and J dropped 5 bases, with 9 bases sitting between them. The CDR3 sequence is 13 residues long. CDR1 is SGHDT, CDR2 YYEEEE, per germline. CDR3: CASSLWTWTEAFF. The CDR3 DNA reads TGTGCCAGCAGCTTGTGGACTTGGACTGAAGCTTTCTTT.

This chain links TRBV20-1 with TRBJ1-2; D call uncertain. V lost 3 bases, J lost 8 bases, and 10 bases lay in between. The CDR3 is 11 amino acids. Germline CDR1 reads DFQATT; CDR2 reads SNEGSKA (reference sequence). CDR3 sequence: CSASELRGYTF. In DNA form, the CDR3 reads TGCAGTGCTAGTGAGCTGAGGGGCTACACCTTC.

The chain has TRBV20-1 and TRBJ2-7; D assignment may be TRBD1 or TRBD2 (7 bases each). CDR1 and CDR2 from the germline V gene are DFQATT and SNEGSKA (reference sequence). The CDR3 totals 11 residues. The CDR3, as DNA: TGCAGCTACAGGGGAGGGGGCGAGCAGTACTTC. Translated, it gives CSYRGGGEQYF.

The chain joins TRBV27 to TRBJ1-2; D is undetermined. The CDR3 is 14 residues long. V was trimmed by 5 bases and J by 2 bases, leaving 12 bases between them. Germline loops: CDR1 MNHEY, CDR2 SMNVEV (reference sequence). Here the CDR3 DNA reads TGTGCCAGCAGTGCAAACGACGGGAACTATGGCTACACCTTC. This translates into CASSANDGNYGYTF.

This chain uses TRBV9 with TRBJ2-3; a weak D match, TRBD2 (6 bases). Trimming pared 4 bases from V and 6 bases from J, leaving 18 bases between. Germline assignment: CDR1 SGDLS and CDR2 YYNGEE. The CDR3 sequence is 15 residues long. CDR3 nucleotide sequence: TGTGCCAGCAGCCCACGGGCCGGGAGAGCGGATACGCAGTATTTT. It codes for CASSPRAGRADTQYF.

This chain uses TRBV19 with TRBJ1-2, with TRBD1 as a possible D gene (5 bases). Germline V gene data show CDR1 as LNHDA and CDR2 as SQIVND (reference sequence). This CDR3 is 13 amino acids long. With 5 bases removed from V and 6 bases from J, the gap between germline ends came to 13 bases. In DNA form, the CDR3 reads TGTGCCAGTAGTTCCCAAAGAGGGGATGGCTACACCTTC. The encoded protein is CASSSQRGDGYTF.

The V and J genes are TRBV11-2 and TRBJ1-1; 7 nucleotides line up with TRBD1. Germline V gene data show CDR1 as SGHAT and CDR2 as FQNNGV. CDR3 length: 13 amino acids. Unmatched junction bases numbered 7, after V lost 1 base and J lost 11 bases. The DNA of the CDR3 is TGTGCCAGCAGCTTAGGGCTCAGGGGGGACGCTTTCTTT. Protein sequence: CASSLGLRGDAFF. Together with reference TRBV11-2 and TRBJ1-1, the CDR3 gives the full variable domain: EAGVAQSPRYKIIEKRQSVAFWCNPISGHATLYWYQQILGQGPKLLIQFQNNGVVDDSQLPKDRFSAERLKGVDSTLKIQPAKLEDSAVYLCASSLGLRGDAFFGQGTRLTVV.

This rearrangement joins TRBV7-2 to TRBJ2-7; 8 nucleotides line up with TRBD1. The CDR3 covers 16 residues. Germline V gene lookup returns CDR1 SGHTA and CDR2 FQGNSA. V was clipped by 4 bases and J by 6 bases; unmatched bases: 14. The CDR3 spells CASSSPVGTGQVEQYF. The CDR3 coding sequence is TGTGCCAGCAGCTCTCCGGTGGGGACAGGCCAGGTCGAGCAGTACTTC. Looking up the rest from reference TRBV7-2 and TRBJ2-7 gives the full variable domain: GAGVSQSPSNKVTEKGKDVELRCDPISGHTALYWYRQSLGQGLEFLIYFQGNSAPDKSGLPSDRFSAERTGGSVSTLTIQRTQQEDSAVYLCASSSPVGTGQVEQYFGPGTRLTVT.

This rearrangement joins TRBV11-2 to TRBJ2-1, with a weak D call TRBD1 (6 bases). The germline V gene has CDR1 SGHAT and CDR2 FQNNGV. CDR3 length equals 15 residues. Trimming took 5 bases from V and 1 from J, leaving 12 bases between them. The CDR3 region is CASSVYRVSYNEQFF. Written as DNA, the CDR3 is TGTGCCAGCAGCGTCTACAGGGTTTCCTACAATGAGCAGTTCTTC.

V and J are TRBV11-3 and TRBJ1-4; a possible D gene is TRBD1 (6 bases). With 5 bases removed from V and 3 bases from J, the gap between germline ends came to 16 bases. The CDR3 contains 16 residues. From germline, CDR1 is SGHNT and CDR2 YENEEA. The CDR3 here is CASSDRFLLSNEKLFF. CDR3 nucleotide sequence: TGTGCCAGCAGCGACAGGTTTCTGCTTTCTAATGAAAAACTGTTTTTT.